A single sample gave rise to the 29 T cell receptor beta chains below, sequenced in a study of blood T cell repertoires in COVID-19. Libraries were prepared by immunoSEQ multiplex PCR; TCRdb keeps only in-frame clonotypes and omits some of them. The repertoire includes 150,000 to 200,000 clones, roughly nine tenths of them detected once, and less than 25% sits in the top ten. Sequencing was done on a sample of peripheral blood. These receptors were collected from a man between 70 and 80 years old with active or convalescent COVID-19.

This clone was seen once. This rearrangement joins TRBV10-2 to TRBJ1-1; 8 bases are a match to TRBD1. CDR1 WSHSY and CDR2 SAAADI come from the germline V gene. V lost 6 bases and J lost 2; bases outside the gene matches: 5. The CDR3 loop spans 14 amino acids. CDR3: CASRWTGQNTEAFF. CDR3 DNA sequence: TGCGCCAGCAGATGGACAGGGCAAAACACTGAAGCTTTCTTT.

In this sample, this clone turned up once. The CDR3 region is CASSSLPRQAQGKMNTEAFF. The CDR3, as DNA: TGCGCCAGCAGCTCGCTACCGAGACAGGCGCAGGGGAAAATGAACACTGAAGCTTTCTTT. The chain couples TRBV5-1 to TRBJ1-1, with D tentatively TRBD1 (6 bases). V lost 3 bases and J lost 0, with 27 bases in between. This CDR3 spans 20 amino acids. Germline CDR1 is SGHRS and CDR2 is YFSETQ.

The V and J genes are TRBV6-2 or TRBV6-3 and TRBJ2-1; 8 bases are shared with TRBD1. Germline V gives CDR1 MNHEY, CDR2 SVGEGT. With 5 bases clipped from V and 2 bases from J, the junction kept 2 bases outside the gene matches. This CDR3 comprises 14 residues. This CDR3 is CASSETGAYNEQFF. CDR3 bases: TGTGCCAGCAGTGAGACAGGGGCCTACAATGAGCAGTTCTTC.

The chain links TRBV19 to TRBJ1-5, with D possibly being TRBD1 (5 bases). V lost 2 bases and J lost 0, with 8 bases in between. The CDR3 is made up of 15 amino acids. The germline gives CDR1 LNHDA, CDR2 SQIVND (reference sequence). In DNA form, the CDR3 reads TGTGCCAGTAGTATAAGACAGAATAGCAATCAGCCCCAGCATTTT. The encoded protein is CASSIRQNSNQPQHF.

The rearrangement joins TRBV7-2 to TRBJ2-2; no firm D call. Trimming removed 0 bases from V and 0 bases from J, with 2 bases in between. This CDR3 has 14 residues. Per the germline V gene, CDR1 is SGHTA and CDR2 is FQGNSA. The CDR3 bases are TGTGCCAGCAGCTTAGCCACGAACACCGGGGAGCTGTTTTTT. Translation gives CASSLATNTGELFF.

This clone was seen only once. CDR3 DNA: TGTGCCAGCAGCTTACCAGACAGGGTTGCCAACGTCCTGACTTTC. Translation gives CASSLPDRVANVLTF. The chain recombines TRBV7-9 with TRBJ2-6; 7 nucleotides agree with TRBD1. This CDR3 is built from 15 residues. The V gene end was trimmed by 2 bases and the J gene end by 7 bases; junction bases not matched to a gene: 5. Germline CDR1 and CDR2: SEHNR and FQNEAQ (reference sequence).

The chain combines TRBV5-5 with TRBJ1-6; TRBD1 agrees at 8 bases. CDR1 is SGHKS and CDR2 is YYEKEE in the germline V gene (reference sequence). The V and J ends lost 2 bases and 10 bases, in that order; junction bases with no gene match: 5. This CDR3 region has 14 residues. CDR3 nucleotide sequence: TGTGCCAGCAGCTTTGACAGGGGATACTCACCCCTCCACTTT. Residues: CASSFDRGYSPLHF.

The chain is built from TRBV5-4 and TRBJ2-2; unclear D gene. Trimming took 4 bases from V and 1 from J, leaving 8 bases between them. Germline CDR1 reads SGHNT; CDR2 reads YYREEE (reference sequence). The CDR3 sequence is 14 residues long. CDR3 amino acids: CASSTPLNTGELFF. The CDR3 DNA sequence: TGTGCCAGCAGCACTCCTCTGAACACCGGGGAGCTGTTTTTT.

V gene TRBV14 combines with J gene TRBJ2-7; the match to TRBD1 covers 9 bases. The V gene's germline CDR1 is SGHDN and CDR2 FVKESK. The trim removed 6 bases at V and 1 base at J, leaving 10 bases unmatched. The CDR3 length is 16 residues. The CDR3 region is CASRAESGTGSYEQYF. CDR3 sequence (DNA): TGTGCCAGCAGAGCTGAATCCGGGACAGGGTCCTACGAGCAGTACTTC.

The gene calls are TRBV12-3 or TRBV12-4 and TRBJ2-7; 7 positions agree with TRBD1. CDR3 size: 13 residues. V was clipped by 6 bases and J by 7 bases; unmatched bases: 9. In DNA, the CDR3 is TGTGCCAGCAGACGCGACAGGGTCGGAGAGCAGTACTTC. It encodes CASRRDRVGEQYF.

J is TRBJ1-5 and V is TRBV24-1; no clear D. The CDR3 length is 15 residues. CDR1 and CDR2 (germline): KGHDR, SFDVKD. Trimming cost V 1 base and J 6 bases, with 12 bases left between them. The CDR3 protein is CATSDFRERGQPQHF. The CDR3 nucleotides read TGTGCCACCAGTGATTTCCGGGAGCGTGGTCAGCCCCAGCATTTT.

DNA for the CDR3: TGTGCCAGCAGCCGCCCGACAGTTGGCTCCTACAATGAGCAGTTCTTC. It yields the protein CASSRPTVGSYNEQFF. The chain combines TRBV28 with TRBJ2-1, with a tentative D call TRBD1 (5 bases). The CDR3 runs 16 residues. The germline V gene has CDR1 MDHEN and CDR2 SYDVKM. Between the trimmed V and J ends, which lost 6 bases and 0 bases, there was a span of 15 bases.

J is TRBJ2-7 and V is TRBV2, with 7 bases aligning to TRBD2. Germline trimming cut 6 bases from V and 6 bases from J; bases unmatched to any gene: 11. In germline, CDR1 is SNHLY, CDR2 FYNNEI. The CDR3 consists of 14 residues. CDR3 sequence (DNA): TGTGCCAGCAGAGAAAGGGAGGGTTCGGGCGAGCAGTACTTC. Translation gives CASREREGSGEQYF.

V usage is TRBV28 and J usage is TRBJ1-1; D remains ambiguous. The ends were cut back, 6 bases at V and 5 bases at J, with 16 bases in the middle. The CDR3 loop spans 14 amino acids. The germline gives CDR1 MDHEN, CDR2 SYDVKM. For the CDR3, the DNA is TGTGCCAGCAGAGTTCCCGGCGAGAGGACTGAAGCTTTCTTT. It codes for CASRVPGERTEAFF.

The chain recombines TRBV7-9 with TRBJ2-3; a possible D gene is TRBD2 (6 bases). CDR3 length equals 15 residues. Germline V gene sequence: CDR1 SEHNR, CDR2 FQNEAQ (reference sequence). Trimming removed 6 bases at V and 3 bases at J, with 16 bases between. CDR3 amino acids: CASSPSSAMTDTQYF. As DNA, the CDR3 is TGTGCCAGCAGTCCCTCTAGCGCCATGACAGATACGCAGTATTTT.

The genes are TRBV9 and TRBJ2-2; perhaps TRBD2 as D (6 bases). Germline V gene lookup returns CDR1 SGDLS and CDR2 YYNGEE. Trimming left V 7 bases short and J 6 bases short, with 10 bases between. This CDR3 has 12 residues. The CDR3 coding sequence is TGTGCCAGCGGGAGGCGGGCCGGGGAGCTGTTTTTT. Its translation: CASGRRAGELFF.

The gene calls are TRBV9 and TRBJ2-5, with 15 positions matching TRBD2. Trimming took 6 bases from V and 5 from J; bases not matched to a gene: 5. This CDR3 comprises 15 residues. Germline V CDR1 and CDR2: SGDLS, YYNGEE. CDR3 bases: TGTGCCAGCACCTACGGGACTAGCGGGAGGGAGACCCAGTACTTC. It codes for CASTYGTSGRETQYF.

The chain combines TRBV7-2 with TRBJ1-1; 7 nucleotides match TRBD1. This CDR3 region has 14 residues. Germline-derived CDR1 and CDR2 are SGHTA and FQGNSA. Unmatched junction bases numbered 4, after V lost 1 base and J lost 5 bases. CDR3 DNA: TGTGCCAGCAGCTTAGTTACAGGGGAAACTGAAGCTTTCTTT. Translation gives CASSLVTGETEAFF.

The chain carries TRBV19 and TRBJ2-1; 10 bases align to TRBD2. This CDR3 has 15 amino acids. The V segment lost 7 bases and the J segment 4 bases; nucleotides outside the gene matches: 7. CDR1 LNHDA and CDR2 SQIVND come from the germline V gene (reference sequence). The DNA of the CDR3 is TGTGCCAGTAAACCTAGCGGGAGTATATACAATGAGCAGTTCTTC. Amino acids: CASKPSGSIYNEQFF.

V and J are TRBV2 and TRBJ1-6, with D tentatively TRBD1 (6 bases). The germline V gene encodes CDR1 SNHLY and CDR2 FYNNEI. Trimming pared 8 bases from V and 6 bases from J, leaving 14 bases between. The CDR3 is 14 residues long. The CDR3 region is CASVERQVNSPLHF. CDR3 in DNA: TGTGCCAGCGTAGAGAGACAGGTTAATTCACCCCTCCACTTT.

The chain employs TRBV27 and TRBJ1-1; 10 bases line up with TRBD1. V was pared by 5 bases and J by 4 bases, with 10 bases of the junction left unmatched. CDR3 length: 16 residues. Germline CDR1 reads MNHEY; CDR2 reads SMNVEV (reference sequence). DNA of the CDR3: TGTGCCAGCAGTCTCGACAGGGGGCAAGGTGCCACTGAAGCTTTCTTT. This sequence encodes CASSLDRGQGATEAFF.

The gene calls are TRBV6-5 and TRBJ2-5; maybe TRBD1 (6 bases). This CDR3 has 14 amino acids. Germline CDR1 reads MNHEY; CDR2 reads SVGAGI. The V end lost 7 bases, the J end lost 2 bases, and 14 bases lay between the germline ends. For the CDR3, the DNA is TGTGCCAGCATCAAAGGGGGATCGCAAGAGACCCAGTACTTC. Its protein product is CASIKGGSQETQYF.

The table lists this clone with a count of one. The V gene is TRBV19, the J gene TRBJ1-4; 10 bases match TRBD1. The CDR3 sequence is 15 residues long. V was pared by 8 bases and J by 7 bases, with 10 bases of the junction left unmatched. Germline V lookup: CDR1 LNHDA, CDR2 SQIVND (reference sequence). For the CDR3, the DNA is TGTGCCAGTGGGGACAGGGGCGCGGTGGGTGAAAAACTGTTTTTT. Translated: CASGDRGAVGEKLFF.

This clone has a single count. In DNA form, the CDR3 reads TGTGCCAGCAGCACACAGGGATGGACAGATACGCAGTATTTT. Its protein is CASSTQGWTDTQYF. V usage is TRBV7-9 and J usage is TRBJ2-3; a weak D match, TRBD1 (6 bases). The germline V gene has CDR1 SEHNR and CDR2 FQNEAQ (reference sequence). The V and J ends lost 5 bases and 3 bases respectively, with 12 bases between them. This CDR3 is 14 amino acids long.

The chain joins TRBV7-6 to TRBJ2-2; TRBD1 agrees at 10 bases. Germline trimming cut 8 bases from V and 7 bases from J; bases unmatched to any gene: 13. The germline V gene encodes CDR1 SGHVS and CDR2 FNYEAQ. There are 16 residues in the CDR3. The CDR3 loop is CASREWRGDRGGELFF. CDR3 sequence (DNA): TGTGCCAGCCGTGAATGGAGGGGGGACAGGGGCGGGGAGCTGTTTTTT. The entire variable domain, with the rest obtained from reference TRBV7-6 and TRBJ2-2, is as follows: GAGVSQSPRYKVTKRGQDVALRCDPISGHVSLYWYRQALGQGPEFLTYFNYEAQQDKSGLPNDRFSAERPEGSISTLTIQRTEQRDSAMYRCASREWRGDRGGELFFGEGSRLTVL.

V usage is TRBV7-2 and J usage is TRBJ1-5, with a tentative D call TRBD1 (6 bases). The CDR3 extends over 15 amino acids. With 6 bases removed from V and 0 bases from J, the gap between germline ends came to 12 bases. Germline CDR1 is SGHTA and CDR2 is FQGNSA. The CDR3 is CASRVTGYSNQPQHF. CDR3 nucleotide sequence: TGTGCCAGCAGAGTGACAGGCTATAGCAATCAGCCCCAGCATTTT.

The rearrangement links TRBV11-2 to TRBJ1-6; D is perhaps TRBD1 (6 bases). Trimming took off 5 bases at V and 4 bases at J, with 15 bases between the two ends. The CDR3 covers 16 residues. Germline V gene lookup returns CDR1 SGHAT and CDR2 FQNNGV. CDR3 loop: CASSHGQLVYNSPLHF. The CDR3 DNA follows: TGTGCCAGCAGCCATGGACAGTTAGTTTATAATTCACCCCTCCACTTT.

The chain is built from TRBV20-1 and TRBJ2-7; 9 nucleotides align to TRBD1. CDR1 is DFQATT, CDR2 SNEGSKA, per germline (reference sequence). With 3 bases clipped from V and 5 bases from J, the junction kept 11 bases outside the gene matches. CDR3 length equals 15 residues. The CDR3: CSASDPTGGYHEQYF. CDR3 DNA: TGCAGTGCTAGTGACCCGACAGGGGGGTATCACGAGCAGTACTTC.

This chain uses TRBV14 with TRBJ2-3, with no clear D. The CDR3 sequence is 14 residues long. Trimming took 1 base from V and 2 from J, leaving 7 bases between them. Germline V gives CDR1 SGHDN, CDR2 FVKESK. CDR3 region: CASSQVGFTDTQYF. The CDR3 nucleotides are TGTGCCAGCAGCCAAGTGGGCTTCACAGATACGCAGTATTTT.